What follows describes a single T cell receptor beta chain. What it binds is not known. The data were produced by immunoSEQ multiplex PCR, yet TCRdb's version contains in-frame clones alone and is incomplete. The table shows about 10,000 clones, with about 95% occurring only once. Per the germline V gene, CDR1 is MRHNA and CDR2 is SNTAGT. V lost 2 bases and J 3 bases, leaving 13 bases between the germline ends. This CDR3 region has 15 residues. The sample originates from a study of graft-versus-host responses after intestinal transplantation. Study-level points and caveats: Levels of circulating GvH clones at their peak were associated with early post-transplant HvG declines.

This receptor was identified in a human patient who received an intestinal transplant, so some T cells may come from the graft donor. This chain joins TRBV6-4 and TRBJ2-5; D might be TRBD1 or TRBD2, each matching 6 bases. Sequenced here: bone marrow, sampled approximately 520 days after intestinal transplantation. CDR3 residues: CASSDPDRREETQYF. The CDR3 coding sequence is TGTGCCAGCAGTGACCCTGACAGGAGGGAAGAGACCCAGTACTTC.